Sequencing of this T cell receptor beta chain was carried out in a study of blood T cell repertoires in COVID-19. Across the whole study: COVID-19 samples collected from the United States, Italy and Spain covered acute and convalescent phases. T cells, B-cell-depleted T cells, or PBMCs provided the cDNA or gDNA that served as material.

The CDR3 extends over 15 amino acids. Between the trimmed V and J ends, which lost 2 bases and 3 bases, there was a span of 11 bases. Germline-derived CDR1 and CDR2 are MNHEY and SVGEGT. Authors' analysis steps: Scientists estimated how many nucleated cells there were by amplifying reference gene primers. Libraries were prepared by immunoSEQ multiplex PCR; TCRdb keeps only in-frame clonotypes and omits some of them. The V and J calls and clone size are taken from that table; D and trimming were inferred from the DNA. The repertoire holds approximately 210,000 clones, with roughly 82% as singletons. The source of this sequence is a woman in her 40s with acute or convalescent COVID-19. Material for sequencing was peripheral blood. The gene calls are TRBV6-2 or TRBV6-3 and TRBJ1-5; tentative D call: TRBD1 (6 bases). The CDR3 sequence: CASSYETGPNQPQHF. In DNA, the CDR3 is TGTGCCAGCAGTTACGAGACAGGCCCCAATCAGCCCCAGCATTTT.